Each of the 31 T cell receptor beta chains below was sequenced from the same sample in a study of cytomegalovirus exposure and HLA in healthy donors. The PCR ran on 60 Vbeta and 13 Jbeta primers. Profiling relied on immunoSEQ multiplex PCR, and the TCRdb table lists in-frame clones only, not all of them. Of under 200,000 clones in the sample, 60% to 75% are singletons; the top ten hold 2.5% to 3.5%. Source material: PBMCs. These receptors were taken from a woman between 45 and 65 years old in good health and CMV-seropositive.

Only a few counts were recorded for this clone. Additional DNA sequences in this sample encode the identical CDR3. This chain links TRBV6-5 with TRBJ1-1, with 7 bases that match TRBD1. Germline CDR1 MNHEY, CDR2 SVGAGI. The CDR3 runs to 12 residues. The V and J ends lost 8 bases and 5 bases, in that order; junction bases with no gene match: 5. CDR3 DNA: TGTGCCAGCTCCAGGGGGAATACTGAAGCTTTCTTT. This encodes CASSRGNTEAFF.

The rearrangement links TRBV7-9 to TRBJ2-5, with D perhaps TRBD1 (6 bases). Germline loops: CDR1 SEHNR, CDR2 FQNEAQ (reference sequence). V was pared by 1 base and J by 3 bases, with 6 bases between. The CDR3 contains 13 residues. The CDR3 nucleotides are TGTGCCAGCAGCTTAGACAGGGAAGAGACCCAGTACTTC. Amino acid sequence: CASSLDREETQYF.

This clone was detected many times. The chain has TRBV5-1 and TRBJ2-5; TRBD1 agrees at 8 bases. The V and J ends lost 4 bases and 2 bases, in that order; junction bases with no gene match: 10. This CDR3 is built from 16 residues. Germline values: CDR1 SGHRS, CDR2 YFSETQ. CDR3 residues: CASSTRSDRAQETQYF. In nucleotides, the CDR3 is TGCGCCAGCAGCACTAGGTCGGACAGGGCACAAGAGACCCAGTACTTC.

The chain is built from TRBV5-1 and TRBJ2-5, with D perhaps matching TRBD1 (6 bases). TRBJ2-7 explains the end of the DNA better; the J call may be wrong. The CDR3 runs 13 residues. Germline values: CDR1 SGHRS, CDR2 YFSETQ. CDR3 sequence reads: CASKRQEFDEQYF. Written as DNA, the CDR3 is TGCGCCAGCAAGAGACAGGAATTTGACGAGCAGTACTTC.

The chain joins TRBV29-1 to TRBJ2-3; tentative D call: TRBD1 (5 bases). The CDR3 spans 14 residues. Germline CDR1 reads SQVTM; CDR2 reads ANQGSEA. V lost 8 bases and J 0 bases, leaving 15 bases between the germline ends. CDR3 residues: CSTNSAGSTDTQYF. CDR3 DNA sequence: TGCAGCACCAACTCGGCAGGGAGCACAGATACGCAGTATTTT.

The chain employs TRBV5-6 and TRBJ1-5; no reliable D call. The CDR3 is 14 residues long. Germline assignment: CDR1 SGHDT and CDR2 YYEEEE. With 0 bases removed from V and 3 bases from J, the gap between germline ends came to 7 bases. The CDR3 sequence: CASSLGRHNQPQHF. The CDR3, as DNA: TGTGCCAGCAGCTTGGGCAGGCACAATCAGCCCCAGCATTTT.

This chain links TRBV30 with TRBJ1-1; D gene uncertain. Germline V CDR1 and CDR2: GTSNPN, SVGIG (reference sequence). Between the trimmed V and J ends, which lost 0 bases and 9 bases, there was a span of 17 bases. The CDR3 has 14 amino acids. Here the CDR3 DNA reads TGTGCCTGGAGTGTACGCCGGGAGTCCGCTCAAGCTTTCTTT. Protein product: CAWSVRRESAQAFF.

The V gene is TRBV20-1, the J gene TRBJ2-7; tentatively, D is TRBD2 (5 bases). The CDR3 is 11 amino acids. V lost 4 bases and J 6 bases, leaving 10 bases between the germline ends. Looked up from germline, CDR1 is DFQATT and CDR2 is SNEGSKA (reference sequence). CDR3 in DNA: TGCAGTGCTACCCGCGCGGGCGAGCAGTACTTC. Translation: CSATRAGEQYF.

The rearrangement uses TRBV2 and TRBJ2-1, with D tentatively TRBD1 (5 bases). Germline CDR1 reads SNHLY; CDR2 reads FYNNEI. This CDR3 is 14 amino acids long. Trimming pared 1 base from V and 8 bases from J, leaving 12 bases between. In DNA, the CDR3 is TGTGCCAGCAGTGAAGGCAGGGCCAGGGATGAGCAGTTCTTC. This codes for CASSEGRARDEQFF.

CDR3 DNA: TGTGCCAGCAGCCTCCCCGGGGTCGCTGGAAACACCATATATTTT. Encoded protein: CASSLPGVAGNTIYF. V usage is TRBV5-4 and J usage is TRBJ1-3, with unresolved D. The V gene's germline CDR1 is SGHNT and CDR2 YYREEE (reference sequence). The CDR3 totals 15 residues. V lost 4 bases, J lost 2 bases, and 13 bases lay in between.

The CDR3: CASSASWDSSNQPQHF. The CDR3 DNA is TGTGCCAGCAGCGCGTCGTGGGACAGTAGCAATCAGCCCCAGCATTTT. The rearrangement joins TRBV9 to TRBJ1-5, with 7 bases identical to TRBD1. Losses at the gene ends were 3 bases for V and 0 bases for J; bases not matched to a gene: 6. The CDR3 consists of 16 residues. Germline V lookup: CDR1 SGDLS, CDR2 YYNGEE.

This chain joins TRBV13 and TRBJ1-2; 7 bases are a match to TRBD1. V gave up 5 bases and J gave up 8 bases; unmatched junction bases: 8. There are 13 residues in the CDR3. Germline V gene sequence: CDR1 PRHDT, CDR2 FYEKMQ (reference sequence). The CDR3 sequence is CASSRGTVGGYTF. CDR3 DNA: TGTGCCAGCAGCCGCGGGACAGTCGGAGGCTACACCTTC.

V is TRBV2 and J is TRBJ1-1; the match to TRBD1 covers 10 bases. This CDR3 spans 16 amino acids. Trimming cost V 6 bases and J 4 bases; bases outside gene matches: 11. In germline, CDR1 is SNHLY, CDR2 FYNNEI. CDR3 protein: CASSSWGQGSGTEAFF. The CDR3 bases are TGTGCCAGCAGCTCCTGGGGACAGGGGAGCGGCACTGAAGCTTTCTTT.

This sequence joins TRBV11-2 and TRBJ2-5, with 10 bases matching TRBD2. This CDR3 has 16 amino acids. J lost 4 bases, V lost 1 base, and 6 bases had no gene match. CDR1 and CDR2 from the germline V gene are SGHAT and FQNNGV. CDR3 amino acids: CASSLGAGGNSETQYF. The CDR3 nucleotides read TGTGCCAGCAGCTTAGGAGCGGGGGGGAACTCAGAGACCCAGTACTTC.

As concerns this clone: Within the sample, other DNA sequences also encode this same CDR3. The gene calls are TRBV9 and TRBJ1-3, with a tentative D call TRBD1 (5 bases). The CDR3 consists of 15 residues. In germline, CDR1 is SGDLS, CDR2 YYNGEE. V lost 0 bases and J lost 3, with 10 bases in between. The chain's CDR3 is CASSVGQGNGNTIYF. CDR3 coding DNA: TGTGCCAGCAGCGTAGGCCAGGGTAATGGAAACACCATATATTTT.

J is TRBJ2-6 and V is TRBV5-1, with 8 bases aligning to TRBD1. The J segment lost 0 bases and the V segment lost 4 bases, leaving 12 bases of the junction unmatched. Germline V gene lookup returns CDR1 SGHRS and CDR2 YFSETQ. The CDR3 is made up of 19 amino acids. CDR3 region: CASSPNPGQVISGANVLTF. The DNA for the CDR3 is TGCGCCAGCAGCCCGAACCCGGGACAGGTTATCTCTGGGGCCAACGTCCTGACTTTC.

The gene calls are TRBV19 and TRBJ2-5, with D possibly matching TRBD1 (6 bases). Looked up from germline, CDR1 is LNHDA and CDR2 is SQIVND (reference sequence). The V and J ends lost 3 bases and 3 bases respectively, with 11 bases between them. The CDR3 extends over 14 amino acids. The CDR3 sequence is CASSMNREKETQYF. CDR3 coding DNA: TGTGCCAGTAGTATGAACAGGGAGAAAGAGACCCAGTACTTC.

This chain uses TRBV7-9 with TRBJ2-1; D not resolved. The CDR3 has 14 amino acids. Per germline, CDR1 SEHNR and CDR2 FQNEAQ (reference sequence). With 0 bases removed from V and 9 bases from J, the gap between germline ends came to 12 bases. CDR3 sequence: CASSLAPSRSEQFF. CDR3 bases: TGTGCCAGCAGCTTAGCGCCCAGTCGGAGTGAGCAGTTCTTC.

This clone was counted between two and nine times. The rearrangement uses TRBV11-2 and TRBJ2-7; 11 positions match TRBD1. Germline V gene lookup returns CDR1 SGHAT and CDR2 FQNNGV. V was clipped by 5 bases and J by 6 bases; unmatched bases: 3. The CDR3 has 13 residues. The CDR3, as DNA: TGTGCCAGCAGCCCCGGGACAGGGGGCGAGCAGTACTTC. It encodes CASSPGTGGEQYF.

A remark on this clone: One end of the junction does not line up with germline, which may come from a read error. This chain joins TRBV7-3 and TRBJ1-2; TRBD1 agrees at 10 bases. The CDR3 has 14 amino acids. The germline V gene encodes CDR1 SGHTA and CDR2 FQGTGA. Written as DNA, the CDR3 is TGTGCCAGCAGCCCGACAGGGGGCAGCTATGGCTACCCCTTC. This encodes CASSPTGGSYGYPF.

V is TRBV7-2 and J is TRBJ2-1; 12 bases are a match to TRBD1. This CDR3 has 16 residues. Germline V gene sequence: CDR1 SGHTA, CDR2 FQGNSA. V was clipped by 5 bases and J by 8 bases; unmatched bases: 10. The CDR3 protein is CASSLSGTGGVDEQFF. The CDR3 DNA reads TGTGCCAGCAGCCTCTCCGGGACAGGGGGCGTAGATGAGCAGTTCTTC.

This clone has a single count. This chain uses TRBV5-5 with TRBJ1-1, with D perhaps matching TRBD1 (5 bases). V was trimmed by 1 base and J by 0 bases, leaving 7 bases between them. Germline values: CDR1 SGHKS, CDR2 YYEKEE (reference sequence). The CDR3 runs 14 residues. The CDR3 loop reads CASSLWGVNTEAFF. In DNA form, the CDR3 reads TGTGCCAGCAGCTTGTGGGGCGTGAACACTGAAGCTTTCTTT.

This clone was detected only once. The chain joins TRBV11-2 to TRBJ2-1, with 7 nucleotides matching TRBD2. Germline trimming cut 7 bases from V and 10 bases from J; bases unmatched to any gene: 16. This CDR3 region has 15 residues. Looked up from germline, CDR1 is SGHAT and CDR2 is FQNNGV. In DNA, the CDR3 is TGTGCCAGCACCTGGGGGGGTCTAGGGGAGCGCGAGCAGTTCTTC. Its protein product is CASTWGGLGEREQFF.

The J gene is TRBJ1-3, the V gene TRBV9, with a weak D call TRBD1 (5 bases). This CDR3 contains 14 residues. V lost 3 bases, J lost 3 bases, and 10 bases lay in between. Germline V gene sequence: CDR1 SGDLS, CDR2 YYNGEE. CDR3 nucleotide sequence: TGTGCCAGCAGCGCTAGGGGTGGTGGAAACACCATATATTTT. As protein: CASSARGGGNTIYF.

The V gene is TRBV5-1, the J gene TRBJ1-4, with a tentative D call TRBD1 (6 bases). Germline CDR1 is SGHRS and CDR2 is YFSETQ. Trimming removed 2 bases at V and 4 bases at J, with 6 bases between. The CDR3 spans 13 residues. DNA for the CDR3: TGCGCCAGCAGCTTACAGGGTAATGAAAAACTGTTTTTT. Translated: CASSLQGNEKLFF.

J is TRBJ1-5 and V is TRBV27; no clear D. The germline V gene encodes CDR1 MNHEY and CDR2 SMNVEV (reference sequence). Trimming removed 5 bases at V and 3 bases at J, with 8 bases between. The CDR3 is made up of 13 amino acids. The CDR3 reads CASSIIYNQPQHF. As DNA, the CDR3 is TGTGCCAGCAGTATCATCTACAATCAGCCCCAGCATTTT.

The CDR3 DNA follows: TGTGCCAGCAGCTTCGGGGGGGCGCGGACTGAAGCTTTCTTT. Its protein is CASSFGGARTEAFF. This chain uses TRBV7-6 with TRBJ1-1; possibly TRBD1 for D (6 bases). CDR3 length: 14 amino acids. V was trimmed by 3 bases and J by 5 bases, leaving 13 bases between them. In germline, CDR1 is SGHVS, CDR2 FNYEAQ.

The V and J genes are TRBV9 and TRBJ2-7; TRBD2 matches 8 bases. CDR3 length: 16 residues. The germline gives CDR1 SGDLS, CDR2 YYNGEE. V was pared by 4 bases and J by 2 bases, with 11 bases of the junction left unmatched. DNA of the CDR3: TGTGCCAGCAGCCGCAGTGGCAGCGGGGGCACCTACGAGCAGTACTTC. Translating it yields CASSRSGSGGTYEQYF.

A single count supports this clone. This chain joins TRBV9 and TRBJ2-2; D gene ambiguous. Trimming cost V 0 bases and J 6 bases, with 9 bases left between them. The CDR3 runs 14 residues. Looked up from germline, CDR1 is SGDLS and CDR2 is YYNGEE. The CDR3: CASSVAPVSGELFF. Here the CDR3 DNA reads TGTGCCAGCAGCGTAGCTCCGGTATCCGGGGAGCTGTTTTTT.

This chain joins TRBV18 and TRBJ1-2; a weak D match, TRBD1 (5 bases). This CDR3 is 14 amino acids long. The germline V gene has CDR1 KGHSH and CDR2 LQKENI. Trimming pared 3 bases from V and 3 bases from J, leaving 11 bases between. The CDR3 region is CASSPPGDDYGYTF. In DNA form, the CDR3 reads TGTGCCAGCTCACCTCCGGGGGACGACTATGGCTACACCTTC.

The V gene is TRBV7-6, the J gene TRBJ1-5; the match to TRBD1 covers 8 bases. V was pared by 5 bases and J by 3 bases, with 6 bases of the junction left unmatched. CDR1 SGHVS and CDR2 FNYEAQ come from the germline V gene. CDR3 length: 15 amino acids. The CDR3 here is CASSQGQGVNQPQHF. The CDR3 coding sequence is TGTGCCAGCAGCCAAGGACAGGGTGTCAATCAGCCCCAGCATTTT.